The 29 T cell receptor beta chains below were found in one sample sequenced in a study of somatic mutations in cytotoxic T cells in rheumatoid arthritis. TCRdb's copy holds only in-frame clones and misses some; the assay was immunoSEQ multiplex PCR. This sample has about 33,000 clones; approximately 80% occur once, and the top ten carry about 3.2%. The sequencing sample was made of CD8+ T cells sorted from blood. These receptors came from a man aged 35-49 years in good health.

J is TRBJ2-2 and V is TRBV28; 9 nucleotides agree with TRBD1. The V gene end was trimmed by 6 bases and the J gene end by 7 bases; junction bases not matched to a gene: 6. Germline V gene sequence: CDR1 MDHEN, CDR2 SYDVKM. The CDR3 is 14 residues long. This CDR3 is CASSGTGRIGELFF. For the CDR3, the DNA is TGTGCCAGCAGCGGGACAGGGCGAATCGGGGAGCTGTTTTTT.

The rearrangement uses TRBV9 and TRBJ1-2; maybe TRBD1 (6 bases). The ends were cut back, 6 bases at V and 2 bases at J, with 14 bases in the middle. The CDR3 sequence is 14 residues long. The germline V gene encodes CDR1 SGDLS and CDR2 YYNGEE. CDR3 protein: CASTTGLGNYGYTF. The CDR3 DNA reads as TGTGCCAGCACCACAGGGTTGGGAAACTATGGCTACACCTTC.

The rearrangement links TRBV5-4 to TRBJ2-5, with 10 bases that match TRBD2. The V gene end was trimmed by 4 bases and the J gene end by 1 base; junction bases not matched to a gene: 1. The germline V gene encodes CDR1 SGHNT and CDR2 YYREEE (reference sequence). The CDR3 has 14 amino acids. The CDR3 coding sequence is TGTGCCAGCAGCGCTAGCGGGGGCCAAGAGACCCAGTACTTC. Protein: CASSASGGQETQYF. Together with reference TRBV5-4 and TRBJ2-5, the CDR3 gives the full variable domain: ETGVTQSPTHLIKTRGQQVTLRCSSQSGHNTVSWYQQALGQGPQFIFQYYREEENGRGNFPPRFSGLQFPNYSSELNVNALELDDSALYLCASSASGGQETQYFGPGTRLLVL.

This chain's CDR3 is CASSERQGAEKLFF. The CDR3 nucleotides read TGTGCCAGCAGTGAACGGCAGGGGGCTGAAAAACTGTTTTTT. The chain is built from TRBV2 and TRBJ1-4, with 8 bases that match TRBD1. The CDR3 consists of 14 residues. Germline trimming cut 2 bases from V and 7 bases from J; bases unmatched to any gene: 3. Germline V lookup: CDR1 SNHLY, CDR2 FYNNEI. Looking up the rest from reference TRBV2 and TRBJ1-4 gives the full variable domain: EPEVTQTPSHQVTQMGQEVILRCVPISNHLYFYWYRQILGQKVEFLVSFYNNEISEKSEIFDDQFSVERPDGSNFTLKIRSTKLEDSAMYFCASSERQGAEKLFFGSGTQLSVL.

The chain recombines TRBV13 with TRBJ2-7; 7 bases agree with TRBD1. CDR3 size: 12 residues. Germline V gives CDR1 PRHDT, CDR2 FYEKMQ (reference sequence). J was trimmed by 6 bases and V by 4 bases; bases with no gene match: 3. The DNA for the CDR3 is TGTGCCAGCAGCTCCGACAGGGTCGAGCAGTACTTC. Translation gives CASSSDRVEQYF.

This chain links TRBV30 with TRBJ1-5; D unclear. Germline CDR1 and CDR2: GTSNPN and SVGIG (reference sequence). The length of the CDR3 is 14 residues. Trimming left V 3 bases short and J 0 bases short, with 9 bases between. The CDR3 nucleotides read TGTGCCTGGAGCGCAATATATAGCAATCAGCCCCAGCATTTT. The encoded protein is CAWSAIYSNQPQHF.

This CDR3 reads CASSATGPTNTGELFF. The CDR3 DNA follows: TGTGCCAGCAGCGCTACCGGGCCGACGAACACCGGGGAGCTGTTTTTT. This chain connects TRBV9 to TRBJ2-2; no clear D. The germline V gene encodes CDR1 SGDLS and CDR2 YYNGEE. CDR3 length: 16 residues. With 3 bases removed from V and 0 bases from J, the gap between germline ends came to 12 bases.

The genes are TRBV9 and TRBJ1-2, with D perhaps matching TRBD1 (5 bases). Germline CDR1 SGDLS, CDR2 YYNGEE. The CDR3 loop spans 13 amino acids. Trimming took off 0 bases at V and 2 bases at J, with 5 bases between the two ends. The CDR3 DNA sequence: TGTGCCAGCAGCGTAGGACAGAACTATGGCTACACCTTC. It yields the protein CASSVGQNYGYTF.

V gene TRBV5-1 combines with J gene TRBJ2-1, with 9 bases aligning to TRBD2. The CDR3 loop spans 16 amino acids. V gave up 0 bases and J gave up 3 bases; unmatched junction bases: 4. Germline CDR1 reads SGHRS; CDR2 reads YFSETQ. CDR3 bases: TGCGCCAGCAGCTTGGCTAGCGGGACCATCTACAATGAGCAGTTCTTC. Amino acid sequence: CASSLASGTIYNEQFF.

The chain has TRBV6-5 and TRBJ2-7, with unresolved D. Germline V gene lookup returns CDR1 MNHEY and CDR2 SVGAGI. Trimming shortened V by 2 bases and J by 6 bases, and 20 bases separated the two germline ends. This CDR3 is built from 16 residues. The CDR3 loop is CASSYDTMGATSEQYF. CDR3 bases: TGTGCCAGCAGTTACGATACCATGGGTGCTACGAGCGAGCAGTACTTC.

This chain joins TRBV9 and TRBJ2-1; 9 bases are a match to TRBD1. Germline trimming cut 4 bases from V and 6 bases from J; bases unmatched to any gene: 2. The germline gives CDR1 SGDLS, CDR2 YYNGEE. CDR3 length: 13 amino acids. CDR3: CASSTGQGNEQFF. The CDR3 DNA reads TGTGCCAGCAGCACGGGACAGGGCAATGAGCAGTTCTTC.

CDR3 coding DNA: TGTGCCTGCACTACCCAGGGGACTAACCCCTCCTACGAGCAGTACTTC. Its protein product is CACTTQGTNPSYEQYF. The chain carries TRBV30 and TRBJ2-7; TRBD2 is a possible D gene (7 bases). The germline V and J ends were trimmed by 6 bases and 0 bases, with 21 bases remaining between them. Germline-derived CDR1 and CDR2 are GTSNPN and SVGIG (reference sequence). This CDR3 is built from 16 residues.

The CDR3 sequence is CSVAFSSYNEQFF. The CDR3 DNA reads TGCAGCGTTGCATTTTCTTCCTACAATGAGCAGTTCTTC. This sequence joins TRBV29-1 and TRBJ2-1; D is unresolved. V dropped 4 bases and J dropped 1 base, with 8 bases sitting between them. The CDR3 totals 13 residues. Germline V gives CDR1 SQVTM, CDR2 ANQGSEA.

This rearrangement joins TRBV10-3 to TRBJ1-5, with 8 positions matching TRBD1. Looked up from germline, CDR1 is ENHRY and CDR2 is SYGVKD. Trimming removed 0 bases from V and 2 bases from J; junction bases left unmatched: 9. This CDR3 contains 18 residues. CDR3 protein: CAISESGQGRVGNQPQHF. CDR3 bases: TGTGCCATCAGTGAGTCAGGACAGGGTAGGGTGGGCAATCAGCCCCAGCATTTT.

The V gene is TRBV29-1, the J gene TRBJ1-2, with TRBD1 identical over 9 bases. The V gene's germline CDR1 is SQVTM and CDR2 ANQGSEA. The CDR3 totals 14 residues. Unmatched junction bases numbered 9, after V lost 6 bases and J lost 4 bases. The CDR3 reads CSVVDRGGPYGYTF. CDR3 sequence (DNA): TGCAGCGTCGTGGACAGGGGTGGACCCTATGGCTACACCTTC.

A few counts support this clone. V gene TRBV7-9 combines with J gene TRBJ2-2; D is undetermined. Trimming pared 5 bases from V and 13 bases from J, leaving 14 bases between. CDR3 size: 12 residues. Germline CDR1 and CDR2: SEHNR and FQNEAQ (reference sequence). The CDR3 DNA follows: TGTGCCAGCAGCCCCCCGGTTATCGGGCTGTTTTTT. Translation: CASSPPVIGLFF. Full variable domain (rest looked up from reference TRBV7-9 and TRBJ2-2): DTGVSQNPRHKITKRGQNVTFRCDPISEHNRLYWYRQTLGQGPEFLTYFQNEAQLEKSRLLSDRFSAERPKGSFSTLEIQRTEQGDSAMYLCASSPPVIGLFFGEGSRLTVL.

V is TRBV28 and J is TRBJ2-1, with TRBD1 matching over 10 bases. Germline values: CDR1 MDHEN, CDR2 SYDVKM. V lost 6 bases, J lost 4 bases, and 6 bases stayed unmatched. CDR3 length: 15 residues. CDR3 sequence: CASRLLDRGYNEQFF. DNA of the CDR3: TGTGCCAGCAGACTTCTGGACAGGGGGTACAATGAGCAGTTCTTC.

J is TRBJ2-2 and V is TRBV28; unclear D gene. The CDR3 covers 11 residues. V was shortened by 3 bases and J by 4 bases, with 0 bases between the two germline ends. CDR1 MDHEN and CDR2 SYDVKM come from the germline V gene. In nucleotides, the CDR3 is TGTGCCAGCAGTTTCACCGGGGAGCTGTTTTTT. This gives the protein CASSFTGELFF.

The rearrangement uses TRBV28 and TRBJ2-3, with a tentative D call TRBD2 (5 bases). Germline CDR1 and CDR2: MDHEN and SYDVKM. This CDR3 region has 13 residues. V dropped 6 bases and J dropped 10 bases, with 17 bases sitting between them. Here the CDR3 DNA reads TGTGCCAGCAGGGCCGGACTTACAGAATCGCAGTATTTT. Translated, it gives CASRAGLTESQYF.

The chain recombines TRBV27 with TRBJ2-1; D gene ambiguous. The CDR3 runs to 14 residues. V was trimmed by 3 bases and J by 0 bases, leaving 6 bases between them. Per the germline V gene, CDR1 is MNHEY and CDR2 is SMNVEV (reference sequence). CDR3 in amino acids: CASSLGISYNEQFF. In DNA, the CDR3 is TGTGCCAGCAGTTTGGGAATCTCCTACAATGAGCAGTTCTTC.

The V and J genes are TRBV12-5 and TRBJ1-2; D unresolved. The V end lost 0 bases, the J end lost 0 bases, and 20 bases lay between the germline ends. Germline CDR1 and CDR2: LGHNT and FRNRAP. This CDR3 region has 19 residues. CDR3 residues: CASGLVIGERLTANYGYTF. The CDR3 nucleotides read TGTGCTAGTGGTTTGGTAATCGGGGAAAGGTTGACGGCTAACTATGGCTACACCTTC.

The table lists this clone with a few counts. The chain carries TRBV20-1 and TRBJ2-1; D is unclear. This CDR3 has 10 residues. The V end lost 1 base, the J end lost 6 bases, and 1 base lay between the germline ends. Per germline, CDR1 DFQATT and CDR2 SNEGSKA (reference sequence). CDR3 coding DNA: TGCAGTGCTAGAGTCAATGAGCAGTTCTTC. It translates to CSARVNEQFF.

The chain carries TRBV4-1 and TRBJ2-2, with 7 bases fitting TRBD2. Germline V CDR1 and CDR2: MGHRA, YSYEKL. This CDR3 is built from 15 residues. V trimming: 0 bases; J trimming: 6 bases; junction bases outside the gene matches: 4. DNA of the CDR3: TGCGCCAGCAGCCAAGATTCTGGGGGGGCCGGGGAGCTGTTTTTT. This gives the protein CASSQDSGGAGELFF.

CDR3 sequence: CASSIAWGERGTDTQYF. CDR3 sequence (DNA): TGTGCCAGTAGTATAGCTTGGGGGGAGCGGGGCACAGATACGCAGTATTTT. The genes are TRBV19 and TRBJ2-3; maybe TRBD2 (6 bases). Germline-derived CDR1 and CDR2 are LNHDA and SQIVND (reference sequence). This CDR3 is built from 17 residues. Trimming pared 1 base from V and 1 base from J, leaving 15 bases between.

The rearrangement uses TRBV7-2 and TRBJ2-5; 10 bases are shared with TRBD1. The CDR3 is 16 residues long. Per germline, CDR1 SGHTA and CDR2 FQGNSA. V dropped 5 bases and J dropped 1; count of bases not matched to a gene: 7. This chain's CDR3 is CASSLLTGGLQETQYF. The CDR3 bases are TGTGCCAGCAGCCTCCTGACAGGGGGCCTCCAAGAGACCCAGTACTTC.

In the case of this clone: A junction boundary mismatches the germline segment, possibly from a read error. The rearrangement joins TRBV7-7 to TRBJ1-1; D gene ambiguous. The CDR3 extends over 13 amino acids. The germline V gene has CDR1 SSHAT and CDR2 FNYEAQ (reference sequence). The CDR3 sequence is CASSLGWNTEAFF. In nucleotides, the CDR3 is TGTGCTAGCAGCTTAGGCTGGAACACTGAAGCTTTCTTT. Combining the CDR3 with reference TRBV7-7 and TRBJ1-1 gives the whole variable domain GAGVSQSPRYKVTKRGQDVTLRCDPISSHATLYWYQQALGQGPEFLTYFNYEAQPDKSGLPSDRFSAERPEGSISTLTIQRTEQRDSAMYRCASSLGWNTEAFFGQGTRLTVV.

The chain carries TRBV27 and TRBJ2-5; 7 nucleotides match TRBD2. V shed 1 base, J shed 7 bases, and the junction held 6 bases outside the gene matches. This CDR3 contains 14 residues. Germline V CDR1 and CDR2: MNHEY, SMNVEV (reference sequence). CDR3 nucleotide sequence: TGTGCCAGCAGTTTATTGGGAGGGTCTCCGACCCAGTACTTC. Its protein product is CASSLLGGSPTQYF.

The chain carries TRBV6-5 and TRBJ2-7, with D perhaps TRBD2 (5 bases). The V and J ends lost 7 bases and 1 base respectively, with 11 bases between them. The CDR3 covers 13 residues. The germline gives CDR1 MNHEY, CDR2 SVGAGI. The CDR3 DNA is TGTGCCAGCAAGAGTGGACTTTCCTACGAGCAGTACTTC. Protein: CASKSGLSYEQYF.

The chain employs TRBV4-1 and TRBJ1-1, with D uncertain. The V gene lost 0 bases and the J gene lost 0 bases, with 8 bases spanning the gap. The CDR3 covers 15 residues. Per the germline V gene, CDR1 is MGHRA and CDR2 is YSYEKL. The CDR3 is CASSQDPALNTEAFF. Written as DNA, the CDR3 is TGCGCCAGCAGCCAAGATCCCGCTTTGAACACTGAAGCTTTCTTT.